Described below is a single TCR beta chain sequence and its context. Antigen: not known. This entry is derived from a study of T cell responses to AZD1222 COVID-19 vaccine. V lost 0 bases and J lost 0, with 7 bases in between. CDR1 is SGHRS and CDR2 is YFSETQ in the germline V gene. The CDR3 loop spans 15 amino acids. TCRdb's table, derived via immunoSEQ multiplex PCR, lists solely in-frame clones and lacks some. The data contain 120,000 or so clones, about 82% of them seen just once; the ten biggest clones take up 17%. Pooling covered second doses at about 4 or about 12 weeks. General study points: As reported, nearly half of all spike-specific TCRs target variant regions that are unmutated. The breadth and depth of Spike-specific TCRs increased once two AZD1222 doses had been given. Only 5 or 6 people who got AZD1222 tested seropositive at baseline.

The rearrangement uses TRBV5-1 and TRBJ2-4, with a weak D call TRBD2 (5 bases). The starting material was peripheral blood, obtained 28 days after the second AZD1222 dose. The TCR originated in an adult who received the AZD1222 COVID-19 vaccine. As DNA, the CDR3 is TGCGCCAGCAGCTTGGACGGGGTAGCCAAAAACATTCAGTACTTC. Translating it yields CASSLDGVAKNIQYF.